This entry describes one T cell receptor (beta chain). Its target is not known. This record comes from a study of cytomegalovirus exposure and HLA in healthy donors. Germline V gives CDR1 MNHEY, CDR2 SVGAGI. This CDR3 is built from 15 residues. The ends lost 6 bases at V and 3 bases at J; junction bases unmatched: 3. PCR employed 60 Vbeta and 13 Jbeta primers. Clones were read by immunoSEQ multiplex PCR, and TCRdb kept only the in-frame ones, dropping some. The sample holds roughly 150,000 clones; roughly 75% are singletons and the top ten take 4.8%. Every donor was a healthy person donating bone marrow. Study-wide findings and caveats: One later analysis reportedly identified an Asian-associated ancestry cluster that showed fewer N-insertions than the approximately 700-donor mean. Most sequenced TCRs were rare (though some public TCRs occurred in many donors). Available immune exposure information covered CMV serostatus only.

This TCR was recovered from a man between 25 and 39 years old in good health. V is TRBV6-5 and J is TRBJ1-5; 12 nucleotides match TRBD1. Sample: PBMCs. The CDR3 DNA reads as TGTGCCAGCAGACGGGGACAGGGGGCCAATCAGCCCCAGCATTTT. This encodes CASRRGQGANQPQHF.